Reported below is one T cell receptor (beta chain). Healthy donors had no documented immune events, such as infections, while sampled. This record comes from a study of identifying expanded T cells in peripheral blood. CDR1 and CDR2 from the germline V gene are SGHAT and FQNNGV. The CDR3 runs 16 residues. V lost 3 bases to trimming and J lost 4 bases; unmatched junction nucleotides: 8. Sequencing used immunoSEQ multiplex PCR; TCRdb keeps in-frame clones, though not all of them. This table holds just over 90,000 clones, approximately 91% found once. This TCR was recovered from a person between 18 and 69 years old in good health. This chain uses TRBV11-2 with TRBJ2-1, with 8 bases identical to TRBD2. Input material: blood. Written as DNA, the CDR3 is TGTGCCAGCAGCTTGACCGGGACTAGGTTTTACAATGAGCAGTTCTTC. This sequence encodes CASSLTGTRFYNEQFF. The full variable domain, completed using reference TRBV11-2 and TRBJ2-1, is EAGVAQSPRYKIIEKRQSVAFWCNPISGHATLYWYQQILGQGPKLLIQFQNNGVVDDSQLPKDRFSAERLKGVDSTLKIQPAKLEDSAVYLCASSLTGTRFYNEQFFGPGTRLTVL.